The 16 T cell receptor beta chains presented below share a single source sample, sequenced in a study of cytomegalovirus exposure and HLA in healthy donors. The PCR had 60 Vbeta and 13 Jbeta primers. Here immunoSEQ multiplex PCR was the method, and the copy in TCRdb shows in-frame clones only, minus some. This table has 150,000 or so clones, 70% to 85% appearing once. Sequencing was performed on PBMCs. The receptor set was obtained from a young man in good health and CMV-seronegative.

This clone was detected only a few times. This CDR3 reads CASSLAEGQLYEQYF. CDR3 coding DNA: TGTGCCAGCAGCCTGGCGGAAGGCCAACTCTACGAGCAGTACTTC. V usage is TRBV7-6 and J usage is TRBJ2-7, with unresolved D. Germline CDR1 reads SGHVS; CDR2 reads FNYEAQ. This CDR3 is built from 15 residues. Trimming removed 5 bases from V and 3 bases from J, with 17 bases in between. Based on the CDR3 plus reference TRBV7-6 and TRBJ2-7, the full variable domain is GAGVSQSPRYKVTKRGQDVALRCDPISGHVSLYWYRQALGQGPEFLTYFNYEAQQDKSGLPNDRFSAERPEGSISTLTIQRTEQRDSAMYRCASSLAEGQLYEQYFGPGTRLTVT.

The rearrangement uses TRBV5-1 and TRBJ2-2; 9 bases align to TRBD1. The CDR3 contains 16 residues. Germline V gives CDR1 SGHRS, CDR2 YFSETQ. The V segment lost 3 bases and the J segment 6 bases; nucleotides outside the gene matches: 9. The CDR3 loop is CASSYQTGGAAGELFF. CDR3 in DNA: TGCGCCAGCAGCTACCAGACAGGGGGAGCAGCCGGGGAGCTGTTTTTT.

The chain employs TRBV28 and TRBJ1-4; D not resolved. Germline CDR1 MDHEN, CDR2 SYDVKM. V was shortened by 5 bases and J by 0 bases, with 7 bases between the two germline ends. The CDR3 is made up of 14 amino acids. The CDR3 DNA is TGTGCCAGCAGTAACTACGCAACTAATGAAAAACTGTTTTTT. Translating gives CASSNYATNEKLFF.

The CDR3 DNA is TGTGCCAGCAGCTTGGAACAGGCCCAAGAGACCCAGTACTTC. It encodes CASSLEQAQETQYF. This chain links TRBV5-4 with TRBJ2-5; a weak D match, TRBD1 (5 bases). The CDR3 is 14 amino acids. Trimming cost V 0 bases and J 1 base, with 7 bases left between them. The germline V gene has CDR1 SGHNT and CDR2 YYREEE (reference sequence). Together with reference TRBV5-4 and TRBJ2-5, the CDR3 gives the full variable domain: ETGVTQSPTHLIKTRGQQVTLRCSSQSGHNTVSWYQQALGQGPQFIFQYYREEENGRGNFPPRFSGLQFPNYSSELNVNALELDDSALYLCASSLEQAQETQYFGPGTRLLVL.

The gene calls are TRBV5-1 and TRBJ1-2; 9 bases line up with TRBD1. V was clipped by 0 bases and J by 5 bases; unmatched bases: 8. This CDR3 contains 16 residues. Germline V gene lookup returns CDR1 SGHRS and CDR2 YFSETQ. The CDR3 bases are TGCGCCAGCAGCTTGGGTTTGGGACAGGGCGTTTATGGCTACACCTTC. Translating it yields CASSLGLGQGVYGYTF.

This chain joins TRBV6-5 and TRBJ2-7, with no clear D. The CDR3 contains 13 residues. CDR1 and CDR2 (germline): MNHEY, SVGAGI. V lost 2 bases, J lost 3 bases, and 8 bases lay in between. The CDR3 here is CASSYQQSYEQYF. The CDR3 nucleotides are TGTGCCAGCAGTTACCAACAGAGCTACGAGCAGTACTTC.

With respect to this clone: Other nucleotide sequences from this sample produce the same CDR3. CDR3: CASSRGQGSINTGELFF. In DNA form, the CDR3 reads TGTGCCAGTAGCAGGGGGCAGGGGAGTATTAACACCGGGGAGCTGTTTTTT. This chain links TRBV5-4 with TRBJ2-2; 8 bases map to TRBD1. V lost 8 bases and J lost 2; bases outside the gene matches: 14. The CDR3 consists of 17 residues. Germline loops: CDR1 SGHNT, CDR2 YYREEE (reference sequence). Based on the CDR3 plus reference TRBV5-4 and TRBJ2-2, the full variable domain is ETGVTQSPTHLIKTRGQQVTLRCSSQSGHNTVSWYQQALGQGPQFIFQYYREEENGRGNFPPRFSGLQFPNYSSELNVNALELDDSALYLCASSRGQGSINTGELFFGEGSRLTVL.

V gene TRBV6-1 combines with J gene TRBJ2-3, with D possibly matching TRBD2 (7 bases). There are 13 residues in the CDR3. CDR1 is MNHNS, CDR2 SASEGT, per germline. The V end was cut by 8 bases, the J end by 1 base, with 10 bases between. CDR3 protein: CASEGGGTDTQYF. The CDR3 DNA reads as TGTGCCAGCGAAGGGGGGGGCACAGATACGCAGTATTTT.

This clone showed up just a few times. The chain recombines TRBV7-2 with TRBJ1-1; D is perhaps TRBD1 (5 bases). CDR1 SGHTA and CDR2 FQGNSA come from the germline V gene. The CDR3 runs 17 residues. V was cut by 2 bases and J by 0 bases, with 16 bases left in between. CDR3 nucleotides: TGTGCCAGCAGCTTACAGGGAGGGAGGGGTGTGAACACTGAAGCTTTCTTT. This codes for CASSLQGGRGVNTEAFF.

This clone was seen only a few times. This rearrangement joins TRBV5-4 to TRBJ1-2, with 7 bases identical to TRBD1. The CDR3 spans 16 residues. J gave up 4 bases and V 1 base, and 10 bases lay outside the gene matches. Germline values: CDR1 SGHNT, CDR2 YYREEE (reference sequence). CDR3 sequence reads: CASSLITGANLYGYTF. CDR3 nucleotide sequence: TGTGCCAGCAGCTTGATTACAGGGGCGAACCTCTATGGCTACACCTTC.

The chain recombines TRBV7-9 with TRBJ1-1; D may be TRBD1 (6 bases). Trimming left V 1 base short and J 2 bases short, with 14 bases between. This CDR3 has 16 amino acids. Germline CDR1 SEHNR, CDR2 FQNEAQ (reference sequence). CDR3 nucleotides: TGTGCCAGCAGCTTAGGTATTGGGGGCCGAAACACTGAAGCTTTCTTT. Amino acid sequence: CASSLGIGGRNTEAFF.

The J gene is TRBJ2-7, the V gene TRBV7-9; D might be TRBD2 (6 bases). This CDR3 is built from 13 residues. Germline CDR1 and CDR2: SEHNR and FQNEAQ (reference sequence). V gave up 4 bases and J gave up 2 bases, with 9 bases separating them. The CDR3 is CASSSRRAYEQYF. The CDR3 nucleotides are TGTGCCAGCAGCTCCCGGAGGGCCTACGAGCAGTACTTC.

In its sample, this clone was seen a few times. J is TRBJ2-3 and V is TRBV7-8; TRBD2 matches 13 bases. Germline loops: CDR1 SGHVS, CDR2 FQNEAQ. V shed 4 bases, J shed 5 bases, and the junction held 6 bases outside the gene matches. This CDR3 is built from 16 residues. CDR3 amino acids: CASSSGLAGAGDTQYF. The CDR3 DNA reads TGTGCCAGCAGCTCCGGACTAGCGGGGGCTGGAGATACGCAGTATTTT.

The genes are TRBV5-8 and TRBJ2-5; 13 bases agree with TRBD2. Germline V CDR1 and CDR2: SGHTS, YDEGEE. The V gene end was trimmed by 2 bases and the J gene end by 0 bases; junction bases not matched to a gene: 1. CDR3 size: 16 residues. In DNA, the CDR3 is TGTGCCAGCAGCTTTGGACTAGCGGGGGACCAAGAGACCCAGTACTTC. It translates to CASSFGLAGDQETQYF. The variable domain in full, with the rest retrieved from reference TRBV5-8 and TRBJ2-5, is EAGVTQSPTHLIKTRGQQATLRCSPISGHTSVYWYQQALGLGLQFLLWYDEGEERNRGNFPPRFSGRQFPNYSSELNVNALELEDSALYLCASSFGLAGDQETQYFGPGTRLLVL.

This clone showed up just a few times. The DNA for the CDR3 is TGTGCCAGCAGCCTCCCCCGGAGACTAGCGGGGGGAAAAAACATTCAGTACTTC. This sequence encodes CASSLPRRLAGGKNIQYF. V and J are TRBV7-9 and TRBJ2-4; 13 nucleotides agree with TRBD2. The V gene end was trimmed by 5 bases and the J gene end by 4 bases; junction bases not matched to a gene: 11. Germline loops: CDR1 SEHNR, CDR2 FQNEAQ (reference sequence). The CDR3 totals 18 residues.

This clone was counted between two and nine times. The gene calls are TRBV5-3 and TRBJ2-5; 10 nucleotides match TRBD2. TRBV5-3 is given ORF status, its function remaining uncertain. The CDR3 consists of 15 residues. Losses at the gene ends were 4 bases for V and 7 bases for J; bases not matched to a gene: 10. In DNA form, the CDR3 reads TGTGCCAGAAGCCCCCTGGGAGCGGGGGGGTGGACCCAGTACTTC. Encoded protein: CARSPLGAGGWTQYF.